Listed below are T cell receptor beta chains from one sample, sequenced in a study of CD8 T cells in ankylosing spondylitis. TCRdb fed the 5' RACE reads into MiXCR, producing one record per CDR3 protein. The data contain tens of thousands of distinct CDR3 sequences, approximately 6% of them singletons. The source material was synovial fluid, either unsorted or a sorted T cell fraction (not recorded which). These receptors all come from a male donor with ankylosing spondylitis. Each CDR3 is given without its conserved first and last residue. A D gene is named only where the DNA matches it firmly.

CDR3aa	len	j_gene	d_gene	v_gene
ASRSTGGENIQY	12	TRBJ2-4	TRBD1	TRBV5-1
ASSPDYTDTQY	11	TRBJ2-3	.	TRBV12-3/TRBV12-4
ASSYGGETQY	10	TRBJ2-5	.	TRBV6-6
ASSLVGRNNEQF	12	TRBJ2-1	.	TRBV5-4
ASSQTGDPDYGYT	13	TRBJ1-2	.	TRBV18
ASGGASSGSYNEQF	14	TRBJ2-1	.	TRBV28
AWSVGGNNGYT	11	TRBJ1-2	.	TRBV30
ASSLRRLMNTEAF	13	TRBJ1-1	.	TRBV28
ASSFGGMGAGELF	13	TRBJ2-2	.	TRBV12-3/TRBV12-4
SAPLSPHNEQF	11	TRBJ2-1	.	TRBV20-1
STYAGTDTQY	10	TRBJ2-3	.	TRBV29-1
SATLAGLAGPNEQF	14	TRBJ2-1	TRBD2	TRBV20-1
ASSFRDAEAF	10	TRBJ1-1	.	TRBV7-9
ACSLGVRGYGYT	12	TRBJ1-2	.	TRBV11-2
ASSYSPPDVGEKLF	14	TRBJ1-4	.	TRBV6-5
ASMPNEGEQY	10	TRBJ2-7	.	TRBV19
ASSRGQGTSYNEQF	14	TRBJ2-1	TRBD1	TRBV4-1
ASKDREGTYEQY	12	TRBJ2-7	.	TRBV2
AIRGTGFNEQY	11	TRBJ2-7	TRBD1	TRBV10-3
ASSLFHRFDQPQH	13	TRBJ1-5	.	TRBV12-3/TRBV12-4
ATSDAGPSDNEQF	13	TRBJ2-1	.	TRBV24-1
ASSFRDGASTDTQY	14	TRBJ2-3	.	TRBV28
ASSSGLFPGAEQF	13	TRBJ2-1	.	TRBV7-3
ASSTRTGNYEQY	12	TRBJ2-7	TRBD1	TRBV5-1